The T cell receptor (beta chain) described here comes from a study of regulatory T cells in long-lasting Graves disease. The CDR3 sequence is 15 residues long. The V gene's germline CDR1 is MNHNS and CDR2 SASEGT. The V end lost 5 bases, the J end lost 0 bases, and 14 bases lay between the germline ends. This clonotype was picked up many times. Regarding time point: newly diagnosed GD, antithyroid drugs for less than 3 months. PBMC RNA served as the TCR library source. Investigators prepared the TCR beta libraries by applying iRepertoire HTBI primers and Arm-PCR of CDR3 regions. TCRdb redid the calling of the multiplex PCR reads with MiXCR, one entry per CDR3 protein. Of 350,000 to 550,000 distinct CDR3 sequences detected, around 15% appear once; the ten largest clones hold approximately 15%. These data were also reused for a study on T cells in Graves' hyperthyroidism and ophthalmopathy.

The receptor's source is a woman aged 45-65 years with Graves disease. The sample was peripheral blood mononuclear cells (PBMCs), taken at new diagnosis, from a patient treated with antithyroid drugs. The gene calls are TRBV6-1 and TRBJ2-7, with D maybe TRBD2 (6 bases). As DNA, the CDR3 is TGTGCCAGCAGTTCCCAGACTAGTAACTCCTACGAGCAGTACTTC. It translates to CASSSQTSNSYEQYF.